This T cell receptor (beta chain) stems from a study of blood T cell repertoires in COVID-19. Study-level background: Specimens from acute and convalescent COVID-19 originated in the United States, Italy and Spain. T cells, B-cell-depleted T cells, or PBMCs supplied cDNA or gDNA.

Profiled with immunoSEQ multiplex PCR; TCRdb holds only in-frame clones, not every one. The sample has 150,000 to 200,000 clones; 80% to 95% are singletons. The CDR3 length is 16 residues. The germline V gene encodes CDR1 KGHSH and CDR2 LQKENI. The V segment lost 4 bases and the J segment 3 bases; nucleotides outside the gene matches: 9. What was sequenced was peripheral blood. This clonotype originated in a man aged 25-45 years with COVID-19, enrolled during active disease. The gene calls are TRBV18 and TRBJ2-3; 8 bases line up with TRBD2. For the CDR3, the DNA is TGTGCCAGCTCACAGACCGGGGGGGAGACAACAGATACGCAGTATTTT. Translating gives CASSQTGGETTDTQYF.